Below are 26 T cell receptor beta chains sequenced from a single sample in a study of neurological immune-mediated disorders. A single record per CDR3 protein comes from TCRdb applying MiXCR to the 5' RACE reads. The table has approximately 40,000 distinct CDR3 sequences, 9% to 12% seen once. Sequenced sample: PBMCs. Receptors were obtained from a woman in her 30s with HTLV-1-associated myelopathy (HAM/TSP).

This clonotype was counted many times. The CDR3 spells CASSLASGPYSGNTIYF. The CDR3 DNA reads as TGTGCCAGCAGCTTGGCCTCGGGACCCTACTCTGGAAACACCATATATTTT. This sequence joins TRBV5-5 and TRBJ1-3; perhaps TRBD1 as D (5 bases). The CDR3 covers 17 residues. Germline V gene data show CDR1 as SGHKS and CDR2 as YYEKEE (reference sequence). The V and J ends lost 0 bases and 0 bases respectively, with 13 bases between them.

This clonotype was detected ten times or more. The chain joins TRBV12-3 or TRBV12-4 to TRBJ2-7; D uncertain. This CDR3 region has 12 residues. The germline V and J ends were trimmed by 2 bases and 5 bases, with 7 bases remaining between them. Written as DNA, the CDR3 is TGTGCCAGCAGTTTATTGCCCCACGAGCAGTACTTC. It is translated as CASSLLPHEQYF.

The table lists this clonotype with many counts. This CDR3 is CASSESWVWNEAFF. CDR3 DNA: TGCGCCAGCAGTGAGTCTTGGGTCTGGAATGAAGCTTTCTTT. V is TRBV10-2 and J is TRBJ1-1; no firm D call. Trimming removed 0 bases from V and 7 bases from J, with 12 bases in between. The CDR3 sequence is 14 residues long. CDR1 and CDR2 (germline): WSHSY, SAAADI.

This clonotype was counted ten times or more. This rearrangement joins TRBV3-1 to TRBJ2-3; D unresolved. With 1 base removed from V and 3 bases from J, the gap between germline ends came to 8 bases. The CDR3 totals 14 residues. The germline V gene has CDR1 LGHDT and CDR2 YNNKEL (reference sequence). CDR3 sequence reads: CASSQGPRTDTQYF. The DNA of the CDR3 is TGTGCCAGCAGCCAAGGTCCTAGAACAGATACGCAGTATTTT.

This clonotype was observed many times. V is TRBV3-1 and J is TRBJ1-6; no clear D gene. Germline values: CDR1 LGHDT, CDR2 YNNKEL (reference sequence). CDR3 length equals 13 residues. Trimming removed 1 base from V and 9 bases from J, with 7 bases in between. The CDR3 sequence is CASSQVEGSPLHF. CDR3 bases: TGTGCCAGCAGCCAAGTTGAGGGTTCACCCCTCCACTTT.

This clonotype came up many times. The genes are TRBV6-6 and TRBJ2-7, with D possibly being TRBD2 (5 bases). The CDR3 has 14 residues. The V and J ends lost 6 bases and 0 bases respectively, with 12 bases between them. Germline loops: CDR1 MNHNY, CDR2 SVGAGI (reference sequence). CDR3 protein: CASSPGAGSYEQYF. As DNA, the CDR3 is TGTGCCAGCAGCCCCGGTGCGGGCTCCTACGAGCAGTACTTC.

In this sample, this clonotype turned up many times. The chain joins TRBV20-1 to TRBJ2-3; unclear D gene. V lost 5 bases to trimming and J lost 2 bases, with 14 bases between them. Germline V gene sequence: CDR1 DFQATT, CDR2 SNEGSKA (reference sequence). The CDR3 has 14 residues. CDR3 protein: CSADPGEVTDTQYF. In DNA form, the CDR3 reads TGCAGTGCTGACCCCGGTGAGGTCACAGATACGCAGTATTTT.

The table lists this clonotype with many counts. This sequence joins TRBV5-5 and TRBJ2-1; the D gene is possibly TRBD2 (6 bases). Deletions cut 1 base from V and 6 bases from J, with 8 bases between. Germline CDR1 SGHKS, CDR2 YYEKEE (reference sequence). The CDR3 spans 13 residues. The CDR3 DNA reads as TGTGCCAGCAGCTTGTGGGGGGTCAATGAGCAGTTCTTC. Encoded protein: CASSLWGVNEQFF. The variable domain in full, completed from reference TRBV5-5 and TRBJ2-1, reads DAGVTQSPTHLIKTRGQQVTLRCSPISGHKSVSWYQQVLGQGPQFIFQYYEKEERGRGNFPDRFSARQFPNYSSELNVNALLLGDSALYLCASSLWGVNEQFFGPGTRLTVL.

This clonotype was counted at least ten times. The chain employs TRBV20-1 and TRBJ1-5; 9 bases are a match to TRBD1. Germline CDR1 DFQATT, CDR2 SNEGSKA (reference sequence). The CDR3 runs 16 residues. Trimming cost V 3 bases and J 7 bases; bases outside gene matches: 13. CDR3 in amino acids: CSARETGGGLGQPQHF. For the CDR3, the DNA is TGCAGTGCTAGGGAAACAGGGGGCGGCCTAGGACAGCCCCAGCATTTT.

This clonotype has at least ten counts. The CDR3 DNA reads TGCGCCAGCAGCTTGGGGGGACAGCTTCCGAACACTGAAGCTTTCTTT. Amino acids: CASSLGGQLPNTEAFF. The V call is TRBV5-1, the J call TRBJ1-1; the match to TRBD1 covers 7 bases. CDR1 is SGHRS, CDR2 YFSETQ, per germline. This CDR3 comprises 16 residues. Trimming cost V 0 bases and J 1 base; bases outside gene matches: 6.

This clonotype was counted ten times or more. The CDR3 coding sequence is TGTGCCAGCAGTATAGGGGTGAGCACTGAAGCTTTCTTT. Translation: CASSIGVSTEAFF. The chain combines TRBV7-6 with TRBJ1-1; tentatively, D is TRBD1 (5 bases). Trimming cost V 6 bases and J 4 bases, with 12 bases left between them. This CDR3 is 13 amino acids long. CDR1 and CDR2 from the germline V gene are SGHVS and FNYEAQ.

This clonotype was observed at least ten times. J is TRBJ2-7 and V is TRBV10-3; 8 bases are shared with TRBD1. V was clipped by 6 bases and J by 6 bases; unmatched bases: 10. The CDR3 is made up of 14 amino acids. Germline CDR1 and CDR2: ENHRY and SYGVKD. The CDR3 DNA reads TGTGCCATCAGCCCCGGACAGGGAATGGGCGAGCAGTACTTC. This codes for CAISPGQGMGEQYF.

The rearrangement joins TRBV28 to TRBJ2-2; maybe TRBD1 (5 bases). Germline lookup yields CDR1 MDHEN and CDR2 SYDVKM. Trimming cost V 6 bases and J 0 bases, with 8 bases left between them. The CDR3 spans 14 residues. The CDR3 DNA reads as TGTGCCAGCAGCGGACACCCGAACACCGGGGAGCTGTTTTTT. Translation gives CASSGHPNTGELFF.

This chain connects TRBV29-1 to TRBJ2-7; no clear D. This CDR3 region has 12 residues. Trimming took off 5 bases at V and 0 bases at J, with 8 bases between the two ends. The germline V gene encodes CDR1 SQVTM and CDR2 ANQGSEA. In DNA form, the CDR3 reads TGCAGCGTTCAGGATAGCTCCTACGAGCAGTACTTC. It specifies CSVQDSSYEQYF.

This clonotype was found many times. Here the CDR3 DNA reads TGTGCCAGCAGCCCAATCCGGAGGGAGGCTAACTATGGCTACACCTTC. It yields the protein CASSPIRREANYGYTF. The gene calls are TRBV11-2 and TRBJ1-2, with D uncertain. CDR1 and CDR2 (germline): SGHAT, FQNNGV. The CDR3 totals 16 residues. The V and J ends lost 5 bases and 0 bases respectively, with 16 bases between them.

In the case of this clonotype: An end of the junction does not agree with germline; a read error may underlie this. The V gene is TRBV7-9, the J gene TRBJ2-2, with 8 nucleotides matching TRBD1. From germline, CDR1 is SEHNR and CDR2 FQNEAQ (reference sequence). The CDR3 is 15 residues long. The CDR3 protein is CASSKDRASTGELSF. CDR3 in DNA: TGTGCCAGCAGTAAGGACAGGGCGAGCACCGGGGAGCTGTCTTTT.

This clonotype was detected many times. V and J are TRBV5-1 and TRBJ2-1, with TRBD2 matching 10 bases. This CDR3 spans 17 amino acids. V lost 0 bases and J lost 7; bases outside the gene matches: 10. Germline assignment: CDR1 SGHRS and CDR2 YFSETQ. The chain's CDR3 is CASSLDQRGGRRNEQFF. The CDR3 DNA follows: TGCGCCAGCAGCTTGGATCAGCGGGGGGGCCGAAGGAATGAGCAGTTCTTC.

This clonotype was observed many times. This chain uses TRBV6-4 with TRBJ2-3; 8 positions match TRBD2. This CDR3 has 15 amino acids. Unmatched junction bases numbered 1, after V lost 0 bases and J lost 2 bases. Germline values: CDR1 MRHNA, CDR2 SNTAGT. The CDR3 protein is CASSDSGGATDTQYF. CDR3 sequence (DNA): TGTGCCAGCAGTGACTCCGGGGGGGCCACAGATACGCAGTATTTT.

At least ten counts were recorded for this clonotype. This chain links TRBV20-1 with TRBJ2-2, with D possibly being TRBD1 (6 bases). With 4 bases removed from V and 7 bases from J, the gap between germline ends came to 13 bases. Germline loops: CDR1 DFQATT, CDR2 SNEGSKA (reference sequence). This CDR3 contains 13 residues. The DNA for the CDR3 is TGCAGTGCTATTGACTTACAGGGCGGGGAGCTGTTTTTT. Encoded protein: CSAIDLQGGELFF.

By share of the sample, this clonotype is medium-sized. This chain uses TRBV6-1 with TRBJ2-7; the D gene is possibly TRBD2 (6 bases). The CDR3 is 11 residues long. Trimming stripped 11 bases from V and 3 bases from J, with 11 bases between. Germline CDR1 is MNHNS and CDR2 is SASEGT. CDR3 bases: TGTGCCTCGGAGGGAGGCTACGAGCAGTACTTC. Its translation: CASEGGYEQYF.

This clonotype has at least ten counts. V and J are TRBV7-2 and TRBJ2-1, with 9 bases fitting TRBD2. The ends lost 5 bases at V and 6 bases at J; junction bases unmatched: 14. This CDR3 is built from 17 residues. Germline values: CDR1 SGHTA, CDR2 FQGNSA. DNA of the CDR3: TGTGCCAGCAGCGCGCCCCTCATCGCGGGGGGGCGCAATGAGCAGTTCTTC. It yields the protein CASSAPLIAGGRNEQFF.

At least ten counts were recorded for this clonotype. V is TRBV20-1 and J is TRBJ2-2, with 7 nucleotides matching TRBD1. Trimming took 6 bases from V and 4 from J; bases not matched to a gene: 11. The CDR3 totals 15 residues. Germline CDR1 is DFQATT and CDR2 is SNEGSKA (reference sequence). CDR3 region: CSAPRETGFTGELFF. The CDR3 nucleotides read TGCAGTGCCCCCAGAGAGACAGGGTTCACCGGGGAGCTGTTTTTT.

This clonotype was observed many times. This rearrangement joins TRBV4-2 to TRBJ2-1; 10 positions match TRBD2. Trimming took 1 base from V and 5 from J; bases not matched to a gene: 5. The CDR3 runs to 16 residues. From germline, CDR1 is LGHNA and CDR2 YNFKEQ. DNA for the CDR3: TGTGCCAGCAGCCAAGGACCTAGCGGGGGCGACAATGAGCAGTTCTTC. Its translation: CASSQGPSGGDNEQFF.

This clonotype was detected only a few times. The genes are TRBV5-1 and TRBJ1-1, with D uncertain. This CDR3 has 17 residues. Germline CDR1 reads SGHRS; CDR2 reads YFSETQ. V dropped 4 bases and J dropped 0 bases, with 19 bases sitting between them. CDR3 DNA sequence: TGCGCCAGCAGCAAGACCGGTGGCCAGAACTTGAACACTGAAGCTTTCTTT. Translating it yields CASSKTGGQNLNTEAFF.

There are many counts of this clonotype. V and J are TRBV5-1 and TRBJ2-2; maybe TRBD2 (5 bases). The CDR3 is 17 amino acids. The V end lost 4 bases, the J end lost 0 bases, and 16 bases lay between the germline ends. Germline V gene lookup returns CDR1 SGHRS and CDR2 YFSETQ. The CDR3 here is CASSGGLGIANTGELFF. The DNA of the CDR3 is TGCGCCAGCAGCGGAGGACTGGGGATCGCGAACACCGGGGAGCTGTTTTTT. The complete variable domain, with remaining parts taken from reference TRBV5-1 and TRBJ2-2, reads KAGVTQTPRYLIKTRGQQVTLSCSPISGHRSVSWYQQTPGQGLQFLFEYFSETQRNKGNFPGRFSGRQFSNSRSEMNVSTLELGDSALYLCASSGGLGIANTGELFFGEGSRLTVL.

The chain employs TRBV6-5 and TRBJ2-4, with D perhaps matching TRBD1 or TRBD2 (5 bases each). The CDR3 spans 16 residues. Germline CDR1 is MNHEY and CDR2 is SVGAGI. CDR3 sequence reads: CASRNPDSTRPNIQYF. Here the CDR3 DNA reads TGTGCAAGCCGGAACCCAGACAGCACTAGGCCGAACATTCAGTACTTC.